One sample yielded the 12 T cell receptor beta chains listed below, sequenced in a study of OX40 agonist ivuxolimab in advanced cancers. The repertoire was sequenced with immunoSEQ multiplex PCR; TCRdb's copy has only in-frame clones and lacks some. The profile covers under 100,000 clones, with around 92% appearing a single time and approximately 10% taken by the ten largest. The sample consisted of CD4+ or CD8+ T cells sorted from blood, taken in a trial of the OX40 agonist ivuxolimab. Every receptor here comes from an adult with an advanced solid tumor such as melanoma, head and neck, liver or kidney cancer.

This chain joins TRBV5-5 and TRBJ2-7; possibly TRBD2 for D (6 bases). Germline CDR1 reads SGHKS; CDR2 reads YYEKEE (reference sequence). V lost 2 bases to trimming and J lost 3 bases, with 12 bases between them. CDR3 size: 14 residues. CDR3 sequence reads: CASSFTGSDYEQYF. DNA of the CDR3: TGTGCCAGCAGCTTTACCGGGAGCGACTACGAGCAGTACTTC. Based on the CDR3 plus reference TRBV5-5 and TRBJ2-7, the full variable domain is DAGVTQSPTHLIKTRGQQVTLRCSPISGHKSVSWYQQVLGQGPQFIFQYYEKEERGRGNFPDRFSARQFPNYSSELNVNALLLGDSALYLCASSFTGSDYEQYFGPGTRLTVT.

The rearrangement links TRBV5-6 to TRBJ2-7; D might be TRBD2 (5 bases). V lost 5 bases, J lost 1 base, and 10 bases lay in between. The germline V gene encodes CDR1 SGHDT and CDR2 YYEEEE. The CDR3 spans 13 residues. CDR3 sequence: CASSGLESYEQYF. Written as DNA, the CDR3 is TGTGCCAGCAGTGGACTGGAGTCCTACGAGCAGTACTTC.

In its sample, this clone was seen once. Distinct nucleotide sequences in the sample also encode this CDR3. The CDR3 region has the DNA TGTGCCAGCAGCTTGGGCAGCTCCTACGAGCAGTACTTC. It encodes CASSLGSSYEQYF. This rearrangement joins TRBV5-6 to TRBJ2-7; unclear D gene. The CDR3 is 13 residues long. CDR1 is SGHDT and CDR2 is YYEEEE in the germline V gene. The germline V and J ends were trimmed by 0 bases and 0 bases, with 4 bases remaining between them.

The chain uses TRBV5-4 and TRBJ1-1, with D unresolved. This CDR3 region has 14 residues. Germline CDR1 reads SGHNT; CDR2 reads YYREEE (reference sequence). With 2 bases removed from V and 3 bases from J, the gap between germline ends came to 11 bases. CDR3 DNA: TGTGCCAGCAGCTTTTCGCTTATGGACACTGAAGCTTTCTTT. It codes for CASSFSLMDTEAFF.

The chain recombines TRBV29-1 with TRBJ1-1, with a tentative D call TRBD1 (5 bases). Germline loops: CDR1 SQVTM, CDR2 ANQGSEA. CDR3 length: 11 residues. V dropped 6 bases and J dropped 6 bases, with 11 bases sitting between them. The DNA for the CDR3 is TGCAGCGTCCCGCGGGGGGCTGAAGCTTTCTTT. Its protein is CSVPRGAEAFF.

This sequence joins TRBV29-1 and TRBJ1-4; no clear D. CDR1 is SQVTM and CDR2 is ANQGSEA in the germline V gene. V shed 7 bases and J shed 8 bases, with 8 bases lying between them. The CDR3 has 10 residues. The CDR3 DNA is TGCAGCGCCTTCGAGGAAAAACTGTTTTTT. Protein sequence: CSAFEEKLFF.

The chain uses TRBV21-1 and TRBJ1-5; the D call in the table, TRBD1, was not verified against the DNA. TRBV21-1 is shown as a pseudogene. The CDR3 is made up of 18 amino acids. The DNA of the CDR3 is TGTGCCAGCAGCAAAGCGGAGGTCAGGACAGCGCTTTCTGGGCCCCAGCATTTT. Protein sequence: CASSKAEVRTALSGPQHF.

The gene calls are TRBV4-1 and TRBJ2-1, with 10 nucleotides matching TRBD1. Trimming at V came to 2 bases and at J to 5 bases, leaving 9 bases not matched to a gene. CDR1 and CDR2 from the germline V gene are MGHRA and YSYEKL. This CDR3 comprises 17 residues. The CDR3 protein is CASSQLRGQGTNNEQFF. The CDR3 nucleotides are TGCGCCAGCAGCCAACTAAGGGGACAGGGGACAAACAATGAGCAGTTCTTC.

The chain joins TRBV25-1 to TRBJ2-2; tentative D call: TRBD1 (7 bases). CDR1 MGHDK and CDR2 SYGVNS come from the germline V gene. The CDR3 spans 15 residues. Trimming stripped 7 bases from V and 2 bases from J, with 14 bases between. Here the CDR3 DNA reads TGTGCCAGCACCCTGACAGGGACTAACACCGGGGAGCTGTTTTTT. Its protein product is CASTLTGTNTGELFF.

V usage is TRBV5-1 and J usage is TRBJ2-7; TRBD1 matches at 9 bases. After removal of 0 bases from V and 2 bases from J, the junction contained 9 bases not matched to a gene. CDR1 and CDR2 (germline): SGHRS, YFSETQ. CDR3 length equals 17 residues. CDR3 residues: CASSLDRDRVLPYEQYF. The CDR3, as DNA: TGCGCCAGCAGCTTGGATCGGGACAGGGTTCTCCCCTACGAGCAGTACTTC.

The CDR3 DNA sequence: TGTGCCAGTAGTCCTTGGGACAACACTGAAGCTTTCTTT. Residues: CASSPWDNTEAFF. The chain is built from TRBV19 and TRBJ1-1; D is perhaps TRBD1 (5 bases). V dropped 5 bases and J dropped 2 bases, with 9 bases sitting between them. The CDR3 totals 13 residues. From germline, CDR1 is LNHDA and CDR2 SQIVND (reference sequence).

A single count supports this clone. The chain is built from TRBV7-9 and TRBJ2-1; 8 bases agree with TRBD1. V gave up 5 bases and J gave up 6 bases; unmatched junction bases: 6. Per the germline V gene, CDR1 is SEHNR and CDR2 is FQNEAQ (reference sequence). The length of the CDR3 is 14 residues. This CDR3 reads CASSPPDRVNEQFF. CDR3 coding DNA: TGTGCCAGCAGCCCGCCGGACAGGGTCAATGAGCAGTTCTTC. Full variable domain (missing parts from reference TRBV7-9 and TRBJ2-1): DTGVSQNPRHKITKRGQNVTFRCDPISEHNRLYWYRQTLGQGPEFLTYFQNEAQLEKSRLLSDRFSAERPKGSFSTLEIQRTEQGDSAMYLCASSPPDRVNEQFFGPGTRLTVL.